The sequence of this T cell receptor beta chain was determined in a study of T cell responses to AZD1222 COVID-19 vaccine. Study in general: Pooling of second doses given at about 4 or about 12 weeks was done.

TCRdb keeps only in-frame clones here, not all; method: immunoSEQ multiplex PCR. This sample has some 150,000 clones; about 87% occur once, and the top ten carry roughly 2%. Findings and limits, study-wide: Reports say nearly half of spike-specific TCRs go after unmutated variant regions. Recipients of two AZD1222 doses showed rising Spike-specific TCR breadth and depth. The donor group comprised mostly white British people and more females; the analysis possibly underestimated clonal diversity.

This clone was seen just once. The antigen remains unidentified. Looked up from germline, CDR1 is LNHDA and CDR2 is SQIVND (reference sequence). This CDR3 comprises 15 residues. Trimming cost V 5 bases and J 5 bases; bases outside gene matches: 11. The chain carries TRBV19 and TRBJ1-1; TRBD1 aligns across 7 bases. Sequenced material: peripheral blood, taken on day 0 of AZD1222 vaccination. The clonotype comes from an adult in good health. CDR3 sequence reads: CASSQLTGDRTEAFF. In DNA, the CDR3 is TGTGCCAGTAGTCAACTTACAGGGGATCGGACTGAAGCTTTCTTT. Filled out from reference TRBV19 and TRBJ1-1, the complete variable domain reads DGGITQSPKYLFRKEGQNVTLSCEQNLNHDAMYWYRQDPGQGLRLIYYSQIVNDFQKGDIAEGYSVSREKKESFPLTVTSAQKNPTAFYLCASSQLTGDRTEAFFGQGTRLTVV.